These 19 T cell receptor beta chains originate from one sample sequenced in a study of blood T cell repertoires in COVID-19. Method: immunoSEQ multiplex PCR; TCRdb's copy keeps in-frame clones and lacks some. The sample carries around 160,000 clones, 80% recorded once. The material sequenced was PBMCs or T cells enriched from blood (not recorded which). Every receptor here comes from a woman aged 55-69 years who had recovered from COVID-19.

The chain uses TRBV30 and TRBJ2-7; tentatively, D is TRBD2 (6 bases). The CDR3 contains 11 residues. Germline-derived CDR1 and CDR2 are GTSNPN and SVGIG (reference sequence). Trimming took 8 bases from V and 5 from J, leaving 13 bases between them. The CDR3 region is CALSAGHEQYF. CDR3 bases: TGTGCCCTCTCGGCGGGGCACGAGCAGTACTTC.

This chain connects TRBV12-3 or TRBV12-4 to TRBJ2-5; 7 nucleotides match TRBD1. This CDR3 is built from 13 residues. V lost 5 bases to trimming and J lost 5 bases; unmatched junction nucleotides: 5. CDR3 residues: CASSLDRVETQYF. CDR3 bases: TGTGCCAGCAGTCTCGACAGGGTCGAGACCCAGTACTTC.

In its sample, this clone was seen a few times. The CDR3 nucleotides read TGCGCCAGCAGCACTACACAGGGAACTGAAGCTTTCTTT. Its translation is CASSTTQGTEAFF. V and J are TRBV5-1 and TRBJ1-1, with a weak D call TRBD1 (6 bases). V was cut by 4 bases and J by 5 bases, with 12 bases left in between. Germline V CDR1 and CDR2: SGHRS, YFSETQ. The CDR3 spans 13 residues.

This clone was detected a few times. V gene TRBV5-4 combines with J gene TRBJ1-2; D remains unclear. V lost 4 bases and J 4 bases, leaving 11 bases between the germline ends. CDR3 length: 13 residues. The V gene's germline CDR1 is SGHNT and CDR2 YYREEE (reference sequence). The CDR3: CASSLAHSYGYTF. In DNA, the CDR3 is TGTGCCAGCAGCCTGGCCCATTCCTATGGCTACACCTTC.

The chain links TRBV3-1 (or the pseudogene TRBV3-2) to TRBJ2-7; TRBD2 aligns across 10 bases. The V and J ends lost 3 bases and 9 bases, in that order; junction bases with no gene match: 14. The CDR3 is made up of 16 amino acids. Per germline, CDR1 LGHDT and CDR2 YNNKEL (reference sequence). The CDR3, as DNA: TGTGCCAGCAGCCAGAGGGGAAGCGGGGGGGCGGCGGGGCAGTACTTC. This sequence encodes CASSQRGSGGAAGQYF.

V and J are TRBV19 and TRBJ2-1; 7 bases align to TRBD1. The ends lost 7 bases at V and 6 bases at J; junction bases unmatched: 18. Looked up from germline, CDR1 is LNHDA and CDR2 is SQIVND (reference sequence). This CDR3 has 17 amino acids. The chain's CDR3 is CASTRLRGRADPNEQFF. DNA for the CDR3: TGTGCCAGTACCCGCTTAAGGGGGCGGGCGGACCCCAATGAGCAGTTCTTC. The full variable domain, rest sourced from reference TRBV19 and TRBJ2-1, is DGGITQSPKYLFRKEGQNVTLSCEQNLNHDAMYWYRQDPGQGLRLIYYSQIVNDFQKGDIAEGYSVSREKKESFPLTVTSAQKNPTAFYLCASTRLRGRADPNEQFFGPGTRLTVL.

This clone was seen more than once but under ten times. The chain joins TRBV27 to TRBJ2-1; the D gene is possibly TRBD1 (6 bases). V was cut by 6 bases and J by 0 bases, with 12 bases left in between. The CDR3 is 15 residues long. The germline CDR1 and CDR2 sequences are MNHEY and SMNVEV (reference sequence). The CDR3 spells CASRHADSSYNEQFF. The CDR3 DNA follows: TGTGCCAGCAGGCATGCGGACAGCTCCTACAATGAGCAGTTCTTC.

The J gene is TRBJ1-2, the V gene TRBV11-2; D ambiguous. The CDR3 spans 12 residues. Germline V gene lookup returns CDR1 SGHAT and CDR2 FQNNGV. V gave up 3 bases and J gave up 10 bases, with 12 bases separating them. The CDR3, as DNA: TGTGCCAGCAGCTTGAACCCTACCCTCTACACCTTC. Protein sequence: CASSLNPTLYTF.

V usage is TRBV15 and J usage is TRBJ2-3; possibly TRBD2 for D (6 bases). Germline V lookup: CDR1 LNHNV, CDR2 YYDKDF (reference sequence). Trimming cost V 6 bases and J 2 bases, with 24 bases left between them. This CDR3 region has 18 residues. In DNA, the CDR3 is TGTGCCACCAGTAACGGCCTCATCGGGGAGGTTACCACAGATACGCAGTATTTT. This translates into CATSNGLIGEVTTDTQYF.

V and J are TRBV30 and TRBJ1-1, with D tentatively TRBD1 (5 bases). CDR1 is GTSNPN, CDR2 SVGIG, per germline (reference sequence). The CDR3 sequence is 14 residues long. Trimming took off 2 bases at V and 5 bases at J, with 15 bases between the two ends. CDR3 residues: CAWSQGSPKTEAFF. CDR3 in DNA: TGTGCCTGGAGTCAGGGATCACCAAAGACTGAAGCTTTCTTT.

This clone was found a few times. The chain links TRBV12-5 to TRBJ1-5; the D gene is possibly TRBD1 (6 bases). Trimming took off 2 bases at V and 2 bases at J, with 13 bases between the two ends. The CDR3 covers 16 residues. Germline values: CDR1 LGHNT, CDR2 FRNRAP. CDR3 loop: CASGLNRVEGNQPQHF. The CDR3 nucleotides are TGTGCTAGTGGTTTGAACAGGGTTGAGGGCAATCAGCCCCAGCATTTT.

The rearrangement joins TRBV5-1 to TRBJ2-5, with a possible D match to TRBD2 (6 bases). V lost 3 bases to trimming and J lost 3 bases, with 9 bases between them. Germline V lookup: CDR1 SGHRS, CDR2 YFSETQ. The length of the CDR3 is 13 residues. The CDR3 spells CASSSGVEETQYF. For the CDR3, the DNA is TGCGCCAGCAGCTCGGGGGTGGAAGAGACCCAGTACTTC.

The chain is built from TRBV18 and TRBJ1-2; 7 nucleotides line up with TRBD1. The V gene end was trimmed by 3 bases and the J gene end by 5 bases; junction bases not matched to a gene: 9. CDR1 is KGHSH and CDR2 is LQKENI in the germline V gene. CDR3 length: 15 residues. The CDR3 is CASSPRQGPIYGYTF. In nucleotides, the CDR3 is TGTGCCAGCTCACCCCGACAGGGCCCCATTTATGGCTACACCTTC.

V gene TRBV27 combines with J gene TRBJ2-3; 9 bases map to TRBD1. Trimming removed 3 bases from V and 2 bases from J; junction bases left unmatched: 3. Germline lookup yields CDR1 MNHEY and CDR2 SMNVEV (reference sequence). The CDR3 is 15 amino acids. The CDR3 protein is CASSFGDRVTDTQYF. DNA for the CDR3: TGTGCCAGCAGTTTTGGGGACAGGGTCACAGATACGCAGTATTTT.

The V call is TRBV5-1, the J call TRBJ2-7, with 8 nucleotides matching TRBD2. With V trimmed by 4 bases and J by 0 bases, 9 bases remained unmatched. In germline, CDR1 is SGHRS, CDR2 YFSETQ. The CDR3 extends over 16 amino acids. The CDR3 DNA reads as TGCGCCAGCAGCCCCGACCGCGGGGGGACCTCCTACGAGCAGTACTTC. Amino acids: CASSPDRGGTSYEQYF. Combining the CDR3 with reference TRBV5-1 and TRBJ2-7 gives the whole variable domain KAGVTQTPRYLIKTRGQQVTLSCSPISGHRSVSWYQQTPGQGLQFLFEYFSETQRNKGNFPGRFSGRQFSNSRSEMNVSTLELGDSALYLCASSPDRGGTSYEQYFGPGTRLTVT.

The CDR3 bases are TGTGCCAGCAGCCGTTCTGGACTAGCGGTATACAATGAGCAGTTCTTC. Protein product: CASSRSGLAVYNEQFF. V gene TRBV11-2 combines with J gene TRBJ2-1; TRBD2 matches 10 bases. After removal of 5 bases from V and 4 bases from J, the junction contained 8 bases not matched to a gene. This CDR3 is 16 amino acids long. CDR1 is SGHAT and CDR2 is FQNNGV in the germline V gene.

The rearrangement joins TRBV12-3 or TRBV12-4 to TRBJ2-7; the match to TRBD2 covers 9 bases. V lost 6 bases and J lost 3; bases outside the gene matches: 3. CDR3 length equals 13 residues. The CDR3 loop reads CASSLLAGYEQYF. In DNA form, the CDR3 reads TGTGCCAGCAGCCTACTAGCGGGCTACGAGCAGTACTTC.

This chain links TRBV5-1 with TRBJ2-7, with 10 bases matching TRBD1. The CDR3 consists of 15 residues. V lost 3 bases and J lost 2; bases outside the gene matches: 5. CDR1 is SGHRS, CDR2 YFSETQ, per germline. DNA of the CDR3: TGCGCCAGCAGCTCCGGGACAGGGGCCGCCTACGAGCAGTACTTC. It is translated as CASSSGTGAAYEQYF.

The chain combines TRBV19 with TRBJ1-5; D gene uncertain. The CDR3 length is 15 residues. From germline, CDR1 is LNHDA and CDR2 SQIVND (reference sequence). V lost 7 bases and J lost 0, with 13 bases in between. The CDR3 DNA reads TGTGCCAGTAACCCGAGGGTGGATAGCAATCAGCCCCAGCATTTT. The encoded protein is CASNPRVDSNQPQHF. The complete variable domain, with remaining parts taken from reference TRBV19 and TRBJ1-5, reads DGGITQSPKYLFRKEGQNVTLSCEQNLNHDAMYWYRQDPGQGLRLIYYSQIVNDFQKGDIAEGYSVSREKKESFPLTVTSAQKNPTAFYLCASNPRVDSNQPQHFGDGTRLSIL.